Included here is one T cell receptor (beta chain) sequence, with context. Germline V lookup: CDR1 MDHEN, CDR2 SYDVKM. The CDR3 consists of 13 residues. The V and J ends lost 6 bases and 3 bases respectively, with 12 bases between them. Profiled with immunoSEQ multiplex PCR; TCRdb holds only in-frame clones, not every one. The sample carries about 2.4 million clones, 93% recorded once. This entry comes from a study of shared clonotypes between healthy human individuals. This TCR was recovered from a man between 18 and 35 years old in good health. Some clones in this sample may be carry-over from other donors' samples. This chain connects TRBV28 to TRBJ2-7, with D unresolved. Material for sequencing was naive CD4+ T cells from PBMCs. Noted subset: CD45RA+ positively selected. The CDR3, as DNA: TGTGCCAGCAGGGACGGGCTTCTCTACGAGCAGTACTTC. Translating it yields CASRDGLLYEQYF.